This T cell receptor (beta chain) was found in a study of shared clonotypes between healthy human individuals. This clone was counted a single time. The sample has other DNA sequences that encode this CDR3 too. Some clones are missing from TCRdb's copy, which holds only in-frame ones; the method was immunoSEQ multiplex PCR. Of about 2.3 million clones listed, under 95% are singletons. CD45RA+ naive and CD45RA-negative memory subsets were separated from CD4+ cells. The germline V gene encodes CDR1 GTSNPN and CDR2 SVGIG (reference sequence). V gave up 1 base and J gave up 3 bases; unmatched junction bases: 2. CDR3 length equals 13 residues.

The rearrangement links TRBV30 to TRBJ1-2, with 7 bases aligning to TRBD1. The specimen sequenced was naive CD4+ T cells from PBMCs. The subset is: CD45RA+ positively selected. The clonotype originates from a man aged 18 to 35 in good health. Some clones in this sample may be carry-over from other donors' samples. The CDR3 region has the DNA TGTGCCTGGAGTGGAGGGGGCTACTATGGCTACACCTTC. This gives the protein CAWSGGGYYGYTF.